These 19 T cell receptor beta chains were sequenced from one sample in a study of control samples from healthy donors and cancer patients. Sequencing was performed with immunoSEQ multiplex PCR; in TCRdb, only in-frame clones are kept and a portion is missing. Of about 150,000 clones detected, 85% to 95% appear once; the ten largest clones hold approximately 6%. The material sequenced was blood. Receptors originate from a man aged 35 to 55 in good health.

This chain uses TRBV19 with TRBJ1-6; D is unresolved. The CDR3 has 13 residues. Trimming removed 6 bases at V and 7 bases at J, with 10 bases between. The V gene's germline CDR1 is LNHDA and CDR2 SQIVND (reference sequence). CDR3 bases: TGTGCCAGTAGCCCCATCATGAATTCACCCCTCCACTTT. Translating it yields CASSPIMNSPLHF.

This chain connects TRBV14 to TRBJ2-1; D remains ambiguous. The V end lost 4 bases, the J end lost 6 bases, and 13 bases lay between the germline ends. The CDR3 is 14 residues long. Per germline, CDR1 SGHDN and CDR2 FVKESK. CDR3 region: CASSRATAPNEQFF. In nucleotides, the CDR3 is TGTGCCAGCAGCCGGGCCACGGCACCCAATGAGCAGTTCTTC.

The V gene is TRBV2, the J gene TRBJ1-5; unclear D gene. Trimming left V 0 bases short and J 5 bases short, with 8 bases between. The V gene's germline CDR1 is SNHLY and CDR2 FYNNEI. The CDR3 is 14 amino acids. The CDR3 sequence is CASSEARGHQPQHF. DNA for the CDR3: TGTGCCAGCAGTGAAGCGCGCGGTCATCAGCCCCAGCATTTT.

This sequence joins TRBV28 and TRBJ1-2, with D possibly TRBD1 on 6 matching bases. V shed 7 bases and J shed 8 bases, with 29 bases lying between them. This CDR3 is 17 amino acids long. Germline CDR1 and CDR2: MDHEN and SYDVKM. In DNA form, the CDR3 reads TGTGCCAGCACTCAACCCTTGAGGGGGGCAATCACGCGGGGCTACACCTTC. It is translated as CASTQPLRGAITRGYTF.

The rearrangement links TRBV18 to TRBJ1-1, with D possibly matching TRBD1 (5 bases). Trimming took off 2 bases at V and 6 bases at J, with 13 bases between the two ends. The CDR3 contains 14 residues. CDR1 is KGHSH, CDR2 LQKENI, per germline. The CDR3 nucleotides read TGTGCCAGCTCACCAGCGCAGGGTGTGGCTGAAGCTTTCTTT. Amino acid sequence: CASSPAQGVAEAFF.

The genes are TRBV7-9 and TRBJ1-6; no firm D call. Germline V gene lookup returns CDR1 SEHNR and CDR2 FQNEAQ (reference sequence). V gave up 0 bases and J gave up 8 bases, with 14 bases separating them. The CDR3 covers 16 residues. CDR3 loop: CASSLAAGILHSPLHF. The DNA for the CDR3 is TGTGCCAGCAGCTTAGCGGCCGGCATACTACATTCACCCCTCCACTTT.

The J gene is TRBJ1-6, the V gene TRBV30, with TRBD1 identical over 7 bases. Germline V lookup: CDR1 GTSNPN, CDR2 SVGIG (reference sequence). CDR3 length: 15 amino acids. The trim removed 8 bases at V and 0 bases at J, leaving 7 bases unmatched. The CDR3 region is CARTPGGSYNSPLHF. For the CDR3, the DNA is TGTGCCAGAACCCCAGGGGGCTCCTATAATTCACCCCTCCACTTT.

V is TRBV7-2 and J is TRBJ1-1, with D unclear. The V and J ends lost 5 bases and 4 bases respectively, with 14 bases between them. Germline CDR1 is SGHTA and CDR2 is FQGNSA. CDR3 length: 14 residues. Written as DNA, the CDR3 is TGTGCCAGCAGCGGGCCGGTTTTGGGCACTGAAGCTTTCTTT. Its protein is CASSGPVLGTEAFF.

The J gene is TRBJ1-4, the V gene TRBV19, with a possible D match to TRBD1 (5 bases). V gave up 4 bases and J gave up 8 bases, with 11 bases separating them. The germline V gene has CDR1 LNHDA and CDR2 SQIVND (reference sequence). This CDR3 has 13 amino acids. The CDR3 DNA is TGTGCCAGTAGTAGGGACCGGACAGAAAAACTGTTTTTT. This encodes CASSRDRTEKLFF. Together with reference TRBV19 and TRBJ1-4, the CDR3 gives the full variable domain: DGGITQSPKYLFRKEGQNVTLSCEQNLNHDAMYWYRQDPGQGLRLIYYSQIVNDFQKGDIAEGYSVSREKKESFPLTVTSAQKNPTAFYLCASSRDRTEKLFFGSGTQLSVL.

This rearrangement joins TRBV10-2 to TRBJ1-6; 10 bases map to TRBD1. CDR3 length equals 16 residues. In germline, CDR1 is WSHSY, CDR2 SAAADI. V lost 3 bases to trimming and J lost 10 bases; unmatched junction nucleotides: 9. This CDR3 is CASSDTGTGENSPLHF. As DNA, the CDR3 is TGCGCCAGCAGTGACACCGGGACAGGGGAAAACTCACCCCTCCACTTT.

The V call is TRBV27, the J call TRBJ2-4, with 7 bases that match TRBD2. The V gene end was trimmed by 4 bases and the J gene end by 4 bases; junction bases not matched to a gene: 10. Germline loops: CDR1 MNHEY, CDR2 SMNVEV (reference sequence). The CDR3 length is 16 residues. The CDR3 spells CASSSLGLAEKNIQYF. The CDR3 DNA sequence: TGTGCCAGCAGTTCCCTGGGGCTAGCGGAGAAAAACATTCAGTACTTC.

This clone was seen a few times. The rearrangement uses TRBV15 and TRBJ1-3, with TRBD1 as a possible D gene (5 bases). Deletions cut 6 bases from V and 0 bases from J, with 6 bases between. CDR3 length: 13 residues. Germline V gene sequence: CDR1 LNHNV, CDR2 YYDKDF (reference sequence). In DNA form, the CDR3 reads TGTGCCACCAGGGGGGACTCTGGAAACACCATATATTTT. It encodes CATRGDSGNTIYF.

The rearrangement joins TRBV28 to TRBJ1-2, with a possible D match to TRBD1 (6 bases). With 8 bases removed from V and 10 bases from J, the gap between germline ends came to 23 bases. Germline V lookup: CDR1 MDHEN, CDR2 SYDVKM. This CDR3 has 14 residues. The CDR3 nucleotides read TGTGCCAGCGGTCGTAGGGGGGTTGCGACCCCCTACACCTTC. This translates into CASGRRGVATPYTF.

The sample holds a few counts of this clone. The chain couples TRBV18 to TRBJ1-1; D uncertain. This CDR3 has 16 residues. CDR1 KGHSH and CDR2 LQKENI come from the germline V gene. V lost 0 bases, J lost 1 base, and 12 bases lay in between. CDR3 DNA: TGTGCCAGCTCACCACCGTGGCGGACCCAGAACACTGAAGCTTTCTTT. This encodes CASSPPWRTQNTEAFF.

The chain employs TRBV7-9 and TRBJ1-2; maybe TRBD1 (6 bases). Germline assignment: CDR1 SEHNR and CDR2 FQNEAQ (reference sequence). The length of the CDR3 is 14 residues. V was pared by 5 bases and J by 4 bases, with 14 bases between. CDR3 in DNA: TGTGCCAGCAGCCAACAGACAGGTAGCTATGGCTACACCTTC. Translated, it gives CASSQQTGSYGYTF.

This clone has a single count. The V and J genes are TRBV18 and TRBJ2-3, with 8 nucleotides matching TRBD1. The CDR3 runs 18 residues. Germline CDR1 and CDR2: KGHSH and LQKENI. J was trimmed by 2 bases and V by 4 bases; bases with no gene match: 14. The CDR3 DNA follows: TGTGCCAGCTCACTACACGGGAGCAGGGGGCCCCCCACAGATACGCAGTATTTT. This codes for CASSLHGSRGPPTDTQYF. The full variable domain, completed using reference TRBV18 and TRBJ2-3, is NAGVMQNPRHLVRRRGQEARLRCSPMKGHSHVYWYRQLPEEGLKFMVYLQKENIIDESGMPKERFSAEFPKEGPSILRIQQVVRGDSAAYFCASSLHGSRGPPTDTQYFGPGTRLTVL.

The chain joins TRBV5-5 to TRBJ1-4; D call uncertain. The CDR3 covers 16 residues. Germline V gene sequence: CDR1 SGHKS, CDR2 YYEKEE (reference sequence). The V end was cut by 0 bases, the J end by 0 bases, with 9 bases between. CDR3 nucleotide sequence: TGTGCCAGCAGCTTGGCCGTCCAGGCAACTAATGAAAAACTGTTTTTT. Translated, it gives CASSLAVQATNEKLFF.

This sequence joins TRBV7-9 and TRBJ2-3, with 10 bases fitting TRBD1. J gave up 8 bases and V 5 bases, and 4 bases lay outside the gene matches. This CDR3 region has 13 residues. Germline CDR1 is SEHNR and CDR2 is FQNEAQ (reference sequence). Here the CDR3 reads CASSTRQGATQYF. The DNA of the CDR3 is TGTGCCAGCAGCACGCGACAGGGGGCTACGCAGTATTTT.

With respect to this clone: Other DNA sequences in this sample translate to the same CDR3. This chain links TRBV7-9 with TRBJ1-1; no reliable D call. Between the trimmed V and J ends, which lost 2 bases and 5 bases, there was a span of 0 bases. Germline V lookup: CDR1 SEHNR, CDR2 FQNEAQ (reference sequence). The length of the CDR3 is 10 residues. In DNA, the CDR3 is TGTGCCAGCAGCTTAACTGAAGCTTTCTTT. It translates to CASSLTEAFF.